This TCR beta chain was observed in a study of T cell changes during pregnancy in multiple sclerosis. Only in-frame clones appear in the TCRdb table, and some are missing; sequencing was by immunoSEQ multiplex PCR. Of 40,000 to 55,000 clones in the sample, roughly 88% were seen once. Germline V gene lookup returns CDR1 SNHLY and CDR2 FYNNEI. The J segment lost 1 base and the V segment lost 8 bases, leaving 8 bases of the junction unmatched. CDR3 length: 16 residues. The source was peripheral blood, collected in the first trimester of pregnancy. This clonotype originated in a female donor in good health, enrolled as a control in a pregnancy study. The chain carries TRBV2 and TRBJ2-4, with 10 bases identical to TRBD1. As DNA, the CDR3 is TGTGCCAGCTTTCCGGGACAGGGGTGGGCCAAAAACATTCAGTACTTC. The encoded protein is CASFPGQGWAKNIQYF.